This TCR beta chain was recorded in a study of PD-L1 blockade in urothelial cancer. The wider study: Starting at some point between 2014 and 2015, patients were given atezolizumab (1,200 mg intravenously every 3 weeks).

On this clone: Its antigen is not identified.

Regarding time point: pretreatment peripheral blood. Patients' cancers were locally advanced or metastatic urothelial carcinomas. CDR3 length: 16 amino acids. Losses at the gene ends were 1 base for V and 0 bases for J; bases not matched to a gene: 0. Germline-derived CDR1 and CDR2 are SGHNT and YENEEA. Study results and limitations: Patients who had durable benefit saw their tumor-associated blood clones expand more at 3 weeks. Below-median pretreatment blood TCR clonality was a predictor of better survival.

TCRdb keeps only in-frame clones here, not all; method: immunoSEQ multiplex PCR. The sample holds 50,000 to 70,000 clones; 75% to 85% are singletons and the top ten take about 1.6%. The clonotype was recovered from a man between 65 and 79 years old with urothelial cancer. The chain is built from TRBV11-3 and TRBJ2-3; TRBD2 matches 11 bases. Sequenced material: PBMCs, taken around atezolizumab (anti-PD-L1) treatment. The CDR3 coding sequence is TGTGCCAGCAGCTTAGGGACTAGCGGGAGCACAGATACGCAGTATTTT. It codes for CASSLGTSGSTDTQYF.